Presented here are 20 T cell receptor beta chains from one specimen sequenced in a study of human T cells and chemical hapten exposure (dated by TCRdb to the early 2020s). Libraries were made using RACE. Reads for this sample came from a NextSeq 500. TCRdb reprocessed the public reads (quality trimming at Q25 with fastp, clone calling with MiXCR) and kept in-frame beta chains. Each entry is one CDR3 protein sequence, shown with its most common DNA and genes. The sample table shows 80,000 to 100,000 distinct CDR3 sequences, and 9% to 9.5% are seen once. Jointly, the top ten make up around 2% of the sample. What the time point label conveys for this sample: patch test 2, 6 weeks after DPC sensitization. This specimen's treatment or condition label, interpreted: therapeutic diphenylcyclopropenone sensitization with weekly scalp DPC. Specimen: whole blood, collected in connection with sensitization to the hapten diphenylcyclopropenone (DPC). The receptors derive from a middle-aged woman with alopecia areata. Some clones in this sample may be carry-over from other donors' samples.

This chain connects TRBV19 to TRBJ2-2; 12 bases fit TRBD2. This CDR3 is 18 amino acids long. Trimming removed 3 bases from V and 5 bases from J; junction bases left unmatched: 10. Germline values: CDR1 LNHDA, CDR2 SQIVND (reference sequence). The CDR3 reads CASSIYLAGGPGTGELFF. The CDR3 coding sequence is TGTGCCAGTAGTATCTATCTAGCGGGAGGGCCCGGAACCGGGGAGCTGTTTTTT.

This clonotype was counted many times. This rearrangement joins TRBV5-1 to TRBJ2-5; TRBD2 agrees at 11 bases. The CDR3 runs to 15 residues. The V gene's germline CDR1 is SGHRS and CDR2 YFSETQ. V was pared by 4 bases and J by 5 bases, with 7 bases of the junction left unmatched. CDR3 sequence (DNA): TGCGCCAGCAGCCCGACTAGCGGGAACCGGGAGACCCAGTACTTC. It yields the protein CASSPTSGNRETQYF.

This clonotype was observed a few times. The chain couples TRBV20-1 to TRBJ1-2, with 8 bases aligning to TRBD1. This CDR3 has 13 residues. With V trimmed by 3 bases and J by 7 bases, 7 bases remained unmatched. CDR1 is DFQATT and CDR2 is SNEGSKA in the germline V gene (reference sequence). CDR3 residues: CSASLRGRLGYTF. The CDR3 DNA reads TGCAGTGCTAGCCTCAGGGGGCGCCTTGGCTACACCTTC.

This clonotype occurred many times. The J gene is TRBJ1-5, the V gene TRBV6-6, with TRBD1 matching 10 bases. V was pared by 6 bases and J by 6 bases, with 8 bases of the junction left unmatched. Germline CDR1 MNHNY, CDR2 SVGAGI (reference sequence). CDR3 size: 15 residues. DNA of the CDR3: TGTGCCAGCAGCCCGACAGGGGGCTCGGTTCAGCCCCAGCATTTT. Its protein product is CASSPTGGSVQPQHF.

In this sample, this clonotype turned up a few times. The V gene is TRBV19, the J gene TRBJ2-3; D is possibly TRBD2 (6 bases). The V and J ends lost 3 bases and 4 bases respectively, with 8 bases between them. The CDR3 length is 13 residues. Germline CDR1 and CDR2: LNHDA and SQIVND (reference sequence). The CDR3 DNA reads TGTGCCAGTAGTATGGGACTGGCAGATACGCAGTATTTT. The encoded protein is CASSMGLADTQYF.

This chain joins TRBV6-6 and TRBJ1-4; D is possibly TRBD1 (6 bases). CDR1 MNHNY and CDR2 SVGAGI come from the germline V gene (reference sequence). The CDR3 totals 14 residues. Trimming took off 7 bases at V and 5 bases at J, with 14 bases between the two ends. The CDR3 DNA sequence: TGTGCCAGCACTACAGGGACGTGGAATGAAAAACTGTTTTTT. The encoded protein is CASTTGTWNEKLFF.

This clonotype was counted ten times or more. The chain joins TRBV29-1 to TRBJ2-7; a possible D gene is TRBD1 (7 bases). The CDR3 runs 11 residues. V lost 8 bases and J lost 5, with 13 bases in between. Looked up from germline, CDR1 is SQVTM and CDR2 is ANQGSEA. CDR3 sequence reads: CSIRGADEQYF. The CDR3 DNA is TGCAGCATCAGGGGGGCAGACGAGCAGTACTTC.

There are many counts of this clonotype. The genes are TRBV7-9 and TRBJ2-2; TRBD1 matches at 11 bases. The CDR3 totals 17 residues. Germline trimming cut 5 bases from V and 2 bases from J; bases unmatched to any gene: 7. The V gene's germline CDR1 is SEHNR and CDR2 FQNEAQ (reference sequence). DNA of the CDR3: TGTGCCAGCAGCACCCGGACAGGGGGCCCTAACACCGGGGAGCTGTTTTTT. Translating gives CASSTRTGGPNTGELFF.

This clonotype was counted many times. The chain uses TRBV28 and TRBJ1-1; D uncertain. The CDR3 loop spans 14 amino acids. V lost 2 bases and J lost 2, with 9 bases in between. Germline values: CDR1 MDHEN, CDR2 SYDVKM. The chain's CDR3 is CASSLVGLNTEAFF. In nucleotides, the CDR3 is TGTGCCAGCAGTTTAGTAGGACTAAACACTGAAGCTTTCTTT.

Many counts were recorded for this clonotype. The rearrangement links TRBV7-9 to TRBJ2-2; possibly TRBD1 or TRBD2 for D (5 bases each). CDR1 is SEHNR and CDR2 is FQNEAQ in the germline V gene (reference sequence). This CDR3 spans 13 amino acids. V was shortened by 5 bases and J by 13 bases, with 17 bases between the two germline ends. The CDR3 loop is CASSPTGTLVLFF. The CDR3 DNA reads as TGTGCCAGCAGCCCGACCGGGACGCTGGTGCTGTTTTTT.

In its sample, this clonotype was seen a few times. This CDR3 is CASSLLGQGGKTQYF. The DNA of the CDR3 is TGTGCCAGCAGTCTTCTGGGACAGGGGGGGAAGACCCAGTACTTC. The chain has TRBV28 and TRBJ2-5; 11 bases map to TRBD1. With 5 bases clipped from V and 6 bases from J, the junction kept 8 bases outside the gene matches. The germline CDR1 and CDR2 sequences are MDHEN and SYDVKM. There are 15 residues in the CDR3.

The sample holds many counts of this clonotype. The chain carries TRBV9 and TRBJ2-5, with D perhaps given as TRBD1 or TRBD2 (5 bases each). CDR3 length: 14 residues. Trimming cost V 6 bases and J 5 bases, with 17 bases left between them. Germline values: CDR1 SGDLS, CDR2 YYNGEE. CDR3 DNA sequence: TGTGCCAGCACCTTTGGGCAGGGACGGGAGACCCAGTACTTC. Translation: CASTFGQGRETQYF.

The V gene is TRBV10-3, the J gene TRBJ2-1; 14 bases fit TRBD2. The trim removed 0 bases at V and 5 bases at J, leaving 6 bases unmatched. The CDR3 consists of 18 residues. CDR1 is ENHRY and CDR2 is SYGVKD in the germline V gene. The CDR3 spells CAISESGTSGRLNNEQFF. CDR3 sequence (DNA): TGTGCCATCAGTGAGTCGGGGACTAGCGGGAGATTAAACAATGAGCAGTTCTTC.

This sequence joins TRBV10-3 and TRBJ1-5, with D unresolved. This CDR3 contains 15 residues. The V gene's germline CDR1 is ENHRY and CDR2 SYGVKD. V dropped 6 bases and J dropped 0 bases, with 12 bases sitting between them. CDR3 amino acids: CAISPDGHSNQPQHF. CDR3 nucleotide sequence: TGTGCCATCAGCCCGGATGGCCATAGCAATCAGCCCCAGCATTTT.

This clonotype was recorded many times. This chain joins TRBV24-1 and TRBJ2-3, with a weak D call TRBD1 (6 bases). Trimming cost V 4 bases and J 1 base, with 17 bases left between them. The CDR3 consists of 17 residues. Germline V gives CDR1 KGHDR, CDR2 SFDVKD. DNA for the CDR3: TGTGCCACCAGTGACTCCCTTACAGGGTCGGGCACAGATACGCAGTATTTT. Translation: CATSDSLTGSGTDTQYF.

There are many counts of this clonotype. The V gene is TRBV4-1, the J gene TRBJ2-2; perhaps TRBD2 as D (5 bases). In germline, CDR1 is MGHRA, CDR2 YSYEKL. Trimming left V 1 base short and J 13 bases short, with 13 bases between. The CDR3 totals 13 residues. The CDR3 DNA is TGCGCCAGCAGCCAAGGGGAGTGGGGTGGGCTGTTTTTT. Amino acids: CASSQGEWGGLFF.

This clonotype was detected only a few times. This rearrangement joins TRBV6-9 to TRBJ2-7, with D tentatively TRBD2 (5 bases). Germline V CDR1 and CDR2: MNHGY, SVAAGI. Deletions cut 2 bases from V and 3 bases from J, with 11 bases between. The CDR3 is made up of 14 amino acids. CDR3 nucleotide sequence: TGTGCCAGCAGTTATCAAGGACTCTTCTACGAGCAGTACTTC. This gives the protein CASSYQGLFYEQYF.

This clonotype occurred a few times. The chain carries TRBV29-1 and TRBJ2-3; the match to TRBD2 covers 8 bases. V trimming: 2 bases; J trimming: 2 bases; junction bases outside the gene matches: 9. This CDR3 contains 16 residues. Germline V gives CDR1 SQVTM, CDR2 ANQGSEA. The chain's CDR3 is CSVEQLGGLDTDTQYF. CDR3 bases: TGCAGCGTTGAACAGTTGGGGGGACTAGACACAGATACGCAGTATTTT.

This chain links TRBV20-1 with TRBJ2-1; 16 positions match TRBD2. The CDR3 has 14 residues. Germline assignment: CDR1 DFQATT and CDR2 SNEGSKA (reference sequence). V was pared by 3 bases and J by 8 bases, with 1 base of the junction left unmatched. The chain's CDR3 is CSARGLAGGYEQFF. CDR3 nucleotides: TGCAGTGCTAGGGGACTAGCGGGAGGGTATGAGCAGTTCTTC.

This clonotype was recorded at least ten times. This chain joins TRBV7-3 and TRBJ2-1; D tentatively fits TRBD1 or TRBD2 (5 bases each). Germline lookup yields CDR1 SGHTA and CDR2 FQGTGA. V dropped 0 bases and J dropped 11 bases, with 8 bases sitting between them. The CDR3 has 12 amino acids. The DNA of the CDR3 is TGTGCCAGCAGCTTAACGTTGGGACAGCAGTTCTTC. It encodes CASSLTLGQQFF.